Below are 17 T cell receptor beta chains sequenced from a single sample in a study of Tregs in tolerant kidney transplant recipients. Clones were read by immunoSEQ multiplex PCR, and TCRdb kept only the in-frame ones, dropping some. This sample has about 100,000 clones, with 93% found just once. Related graft donors supplied nonmyeloablative bone marrow transplants, and mixed chimerism was transient. This specimen was CD4+ T cells from blood (PBMCs), taken 12 months after the transplant. The receptor set was obtained from a human patient who received a combined kidney and bone marrow transplant. Some T cells may have come from the graft donor.

The chain links TRBV6-1 to TRBJ2-5; TRBD2 agrees at 8 bases. Trimming at V came to 4 bases and at J to 4 bases, leaving 8 bases not matched to a gene. This CDR3 has 15 residues. CDR1 is MNHNS, CDR2 SASEGT, per germline. CDR3 residues: CASSVQASGLETQYF. CDR3 coding DNA: TGTGCCAGCAGTGTTCAGGCTAGCGGGTTAGAGACCCAGTACTTC.

The chain recombines TRBV11-2 with TRBJ2-3; TRBD2 agrees at 7 bases. The CDR3 sequence is 15 residues long. CDR1 is SGHAT and CDR2 is FQNNGV in the germline V gene. Unmatched junction bases numbered 6, after V lost 1 base and J lost 5 bases. The CDR3 reads CASSLGLAKRDTQYF. The DNA for the CDR3 is TGTGCCAGCAGCTTAGGACTAGCCAAGAGAGATACGCAGTATTTT.

The rearrangement joins TRBV5-4 to TRBJ1-5; D unclear. The germline V gene encodes CDR1 SGHNT and CDR2 YYREEE (reference sequence). Deletions cut 4 bases from V and 3 bases from J, with 5 bases between. This CDR3 has 12 residues. CDR3 in amino acids: CASSLPNQPQHF. CDR3 coding DNA: TGTGCCAGCAGCCTACCCAATCAGCCCCAGCATTTT.

V usage is TRBV7-2 and J usage is TRBJ2-5, with a weak D call TRBD1 (5 bases). This CDR3 has 14 residues. CDR1 and CDR2 (germline): SGHTA, FQGNSA. Trimming shortened V by 3 bases and J by 2 bases, and 10 bases separated the two germline ends. The CDR3 loop reads CASSFTRAQETQYF. CDR3 DNA: TGTGCCAGCAGCTTCACCAGGGCACAAGAGACCCAGTACTTC.

This clone was detected once. The DNA for the CDR3 is TGCGCCAGCAGCCCCACTACCGGACAGGGGGTAGAGCAGTACTTC. This encodes CASSPTTGQGVEQYF. The chain joins TRBV4-3 to TRBJ2-7; the match to TRBD1 covers 10 bases. The V gene end was trimmed by 4 bases and the J gene end by 7 bases; junction bases not matched to a gene: 10. In germline, CDR1 is LGHNA, CDR2 YSLEER. This CDR3 is built from 15 residues.

V and J are TRBV7-6 and TRBJ2-5; 11 bases are a match to TRBD2. The V segment lost 2 bases and the J segment 5 bases; nucleotides outside the gene matches: 7. The germline V gene encodes CDR1 SGHVS and CDR2 FNYEAQ. The CDR3 extends over 16 amino acids. Here the CDR3 DNA reads TGTGCCAGCAGCTTATCTCTAGCGGGAGGAGGGGAGACCCAGTACTTC. Encoded protein: CASSLSLAGGGETQYF.

V is TRBV11-2 and J is TRBJ2-7; D gene uncertain. Germline V gene sequence: CDR1 SGHAT, CDR2 FQNNGV. This CDR3 is 15 amino acids long. V lost 2 bases, J lost 2 bases, and 13 bases lay in between. CDR3 coding DNA: TGTGCCAGCAGCTTATCGCAGGTCCGTACCTACGAGCAGTACTTC. Translated, it gives CASSLSQVRTYEQYF.

The chain carries TRBV9 and TRBJ2-7; 11 bases fit TRBD2. The CDR3 extends over 15 amino acids. V shed 2 bases and J 4 bases; nucleotides not matched to a gene: 5. Germline CDR1 and CDR2: SGDLS and YYNGEE. CDR3 in amino acids: CASSVVAGGLYEQYF. The CDR3 nucleotides are TGTGCCAGCAGCGTCGTAGCGGGGGGGCTGTACGAGCAGTACTTC.

The chain links TRBV5-1 to TRBJ2-1; maybe TRBD2 (5 bases). The germline CDR1 and CDR2 sequences are SGHRS and YFSETQ. This CDR3 comprises 16 residues. The V end was cut by 3 bases, the J end by 4 bases, with 17 bases between. DNA for the CDR3: TGCGCCAGCAGCTCTCGACGGGGAGTACAATACAATGAGCAGTTCTTC. Encoded protein: CASSSRRGVQYNEQFF.

This clone was seen only once. The chain employs TRBV2 and TRBJ2-2, with D perhaps matching TRBD1 (7 bases). CDR3 length: 13 residues. CDR1 SNHLY and CDR2 FYNNEI come from the germline V gene. The V gene lost 4 bases and the J gene lost 6 bases, with 9 bases spanning the gap. CDR3 protein: CASSARGAGELFF. The DNA of the CDR3 is TGTGCCAGCAGTGCCAGGGGGGCCGGGGAGCTGTTTTTT.

This rearrangement joins TRBV7-9 to TRBJ1-6; D possibly corresponds to TRBD1 (5 bases). V was shortened by 2 bases and J by 8 bases, with 13 bases between the two germline ends. Germline values: CDR1 SEHNR, CDR2 FQNEAQ (reference sequence). This CDR3 has 15 amino acids. The CDR3: CASSLTGLTHSPLHF. The CDR3 DNA reads as TGTGCCAGCAGCTTAACGGGACTGACTCATTCACCCCTCCACTTT.

V gene TRBV18 combines with J gene TRBJ1-2, with D possibly matching TRBD1 (6 bases). Trimming took 3 bases from V and 4 from J, leaving 15 bases between them. The CDR3 is made up of 15 amino acids. CDR1 and CDR2 (germline): KGHSH, LQKENI. The CDR3 sequence is CASSPSGQKIYGYTF. In nucleotides, the CDR3 is TGTGCCAGCTCACCTTCCGGACAGAAGATCTATGGCTACACCTTC.

The V and J genes are TRBV15 and TRBJ2-3, with 10 positions matching TRBD2. The V segment lost 2 bases and the J segment 0 bases; nucleotides outside the gene matches: 2. Germline assignment: CDR1 LNHNV and CDR2 YYDKDF (reference sequence). The CDR3 is made up of 16 amino acids. CDR3 loop: CATSRRTSGSTDTQYF. The CDR3, as DNA: TGTGCCACCAGCAGACGGACTAGCGGAAGCACAGATACGCAGTATTTT.

The chain combines TRBV6-5 with TRBJ2-7, with D perhaps TRBD1 (6 bases). CDR3 size: 15 residues. Germline V gene data show CDR1 as MNHEY and CDR2 as SVGAGI. The ends were cut back, 6 bases at V and 0 bases at J, with 15 bases in the middle. The CDR3 loop reads CASRSGARSSYEQYF. CDR3 nucleotide sequence: TGTGCCAGCAGATCAGGGGCCCGAAGCTCCTACGAGCAGTACTTC.

The genes are TRBV15 and TRBJ2-3, with 8 bases fitting TRBD1. CDR3 length: 16 residues. V lost 1 base, J lost 2 bases, and 5 bases stayed unmatched. CDR1 LNHNV and CDR2 YYDKDF come from the germline V gene (reference sequence). CDR3 coding DNA: TGTGCCACCAGCAGAGGGACAGGGAGGAACACAGATACGCAGTATTTT. Translation gives CATSRGTGRNTDTQYF.

The CDR3 nucleotides read TGTGCCAGCATTTTACAGGGGGCGGACACTGAAGCTTTCTTT. Its translation is CASILQGADTEAFF. This chain uses TRBV2 with TRBJ1-1; TRBD1 agrees at 9 bases. CDR3 length: 14 amino acids. Germline CDR1 reads SNHLY; CDR2 reads FYNNEI. J gave up 3 bases and V 7 bases, and 6 bases lay outside the gene matches. The full variable domain, in which reference TRBV2 and TRBJ1-1 provide the parts outside the CDR3, is EPEVTQTPSHQVTQMGQEVILRCVPISNHLYFYWYRQILGQKVEFLVSFYNNEISEKSEIFDDQFSVERPDGSNFTLKIRSTKLEDSAMYFCASILQGADTEAFFGQGTRLTVV.

V and J are TRBV30 and TRBJ2-1; no clear D gene. Germline V gene data show CDR1 as GTSNPN and CDR2 as SVGIG (reference sequence). The CDR3 runs 11 residues. The V end was cut by 6 bases, the J end by 7 bases, with 10 bases between. The CDR3 DNA sequence: TGTGCCTGTACTTGGTCGAATGAGCAGTTCTTC. This encodes CACTWSNEQFF.